This T cell receptor (beta chain) was retrieved from a study of blood T cell repertoires in COVID-19. The overall study: There were acute and convalescent COVID-19 samples, and they came from the United States, Italy and Spain. T cells, B-cell-depleted T cells, or PBMCs supplied cDNA or gDNA.

This CDR3 is 13 amino acids long. V was shortened by 1 base and J by 5 bases, with 8 bases between the two germline ends. CDR1 is SGHVS and CDR2 is FNYEAQ in the germline V gene. This clone has more than one count but fewer than ten. Under the authors' procedure: Nucleated cell counts were estimated from reference gene primer amplification. Generated by immunoSEQ multiplex PCR, the TCRdb table keeps only in-frame clones and is missing some. The DNA gave D and trimming, while V, J and clone size come from that table. Among about 120,000 clones listed, about four fifths were seen once. Sequencing input: peripheral blood. V and J are TRBV7-6 and TRBJ1-2; D is perhaps TRBD1 (5 bases). This receptor was obtained from a man aged 55 to 70 with active or convalescent COVID-19. The CDR3 DNA reads as TGTGCCAGCAGCTTAGGGGAGGGGTATGGCTACACCTTC. Its translation is CASSLGEGYGYTF.